The 28 T cell receptor beta chains below were found in one sample sequenced in a study of shared clonotypes between healthy human individuals. Only in-frame clones appear in the TCRdb table, and some are missing; sequencing was by immunoSEQ multiplex PCR. The data show roughly 2 million clones, around 95% seen once. Material: naive CD4+ T cells sorted from blood. Stated subset: CD45RA+ positively selected. These receptors were taken from a man in his late teens or twenties in good health.

To note about this clone: Other DNA variants within this sample encode the same CDR3. The chain uses TRBV10-2 and TRBJ2-2; D not certain. CDR3 length equals 12 residues. Germline V gene lookup returns CDR1 WSHSY and CDR2 SAAADI. Trimming pared 5 bases from V and 1 base from J, leaving 2 bases between. The CDR3 DNA is TGCGCCAGCAGTCTGAACACCGGGGAGCTGTTTTTT. It translates to CASSLNTGELFF.

The V and J genes are TRBV9 and TRBJ2-1; TRBD2 matches at 7 bases. This CDR3 has 15 residues. J lost 3 bases, V lost 4 bases, and 7 bases had no gene match. Germline lookup yields CDR1 SGDLS and CDR2 YYNGEE. The CDR3 nucleotides read TGTGCCAGCAGCCTGGAGGCGGGGGTCTACAATGAGCAGTTCTTC. This encodes CASSLEAGVYNEQFF.

The rearrangement links TRBV27 to TRBJ1-6; D not resolved. The ends were cut back, 3 bases at V and 0 bases at J, with 15 bases in the middle. Germline V lookup: CDR1 MNHEY, CDR2 SMNVEV (reference sequence). The CDR3 loop spans 18 amino acids. The chain's CDR3 is CASSFSDTINSYNSPLHF. CDR3 sequence (DNA): TGTGCCAGCAGTTTTTCAGACACAATCAACTCCTATAATTCACCCCTCCACTTT.

This clone was found once. The chain couples TRBV5-1 to TRBJ2-2; D remains unclear. CDR1 and CDR2 (germline): SGHRS, YFSETQ. CDR3 length equals 15 residues. V shed 4 bases and J shed 0 bases, with 10 bases lying between them. The CDR3 region is CASSAVSANTGELFF. For the CDR3, the DNA is TGCGCCAGCAGCGCCGTATCGGCGAACACCGGGGAGCTGTTTTTT.

J is TRBJ1-2 and V is TRBV6-6; D gene unclear. The CDR3 covers 14 residues. With 2 bases removed from V and 4 bases from J, the gap between germline ends came to 11 bases. The germline CDR1 and CDR2 sequences are MNHNY and SVGAGI (reference sequence). The CDR3 coding sequence is TGTGCCAGCAGTTACGTGGGAAGTGCCTATGGCTACACCTTC. Protein: CASSYVGSAYGYTF.

The chain has TRBV2 and TRBJ1-2; 7 bases fit TRBD1. The CDR3 consists of 14 residues. V trimming: 5 bases; J trimming: 4 bases; junction bases outside the gene matches: 7. Germline V gene lookup returns CDR1 SNHLY and CDR2 FYNNEI. This CDR3 reads CASSMGGQTYGYTF. DNA of the CDR3: TGTGCCAGCAGTATGGGGGGACAGACCTATGGCTACACCTTC.

With respect to this clone: Relative to the germline gene, one junction end is altered; a read error may explain this. The genes are TRBV18 and TRBJ2-7, with 9 bases matching TRBD1. The germline V gene encodes CDR1 KGHSH and CDR2 LQKENI. The CDR3 has 15 amino acids. CDR3 sequence reads: CASSAPGQGGYEQYF. In DNA form, the CDR3 reads TGTGCCAGCTCAGCACCGGGACAGGGAGGCTACGAGCAGTACTTC.

The V call is TRBV5-1, the J call TRBJ2-1; D may match TRBD1 or TRBD2 (5 bases each). The germline gives CDR1 SGHRS, CDR2 YFSETQ. The V gene lost 5 bases and the J gene lost 4 bases, with 10 bases spanning the gap. The CDR3 covers 13 residues. CDR3 in DNA: TGCGCCAGCAGTGAGGGGAGATACAATGAGCAGTTCTTC. Translation: CASSEGRYNEQFF.

For this clone: The sample contains more than one DNA sequence encoding this CDR3. The chain has TRBV27 and TRBJ1-1; D ambiguous. The V end lost 1 base, the J end lost 0 bases, and 3 bases lay between the germline ends. The CDR3 length is 13 residues. Germline CDR1 and CDR2: MNHEY and SMNVEV (reference sequence). The CDR3 sequence is CASSLFVNTEAFF. In nucleotides, the CDR3 is TGTGCCAGCAGTTTATTCGTGAACACTGAAGCTTTCTTT.

CDR3 loop: CASSRDVNTEAFF. DNA of the CDR3: TGTGCCAGCAGCAGGGACGTTAACACTGAAGCTTTCTTT. V is TRBV5-5 and J is TRBJ1-1, with a weak D call TRBD1 (5 bases). CDR3 length equals 13 residues. V gave up 4 bases and J gave up 2 bases, with 9 bases separating them. Germline loops: CDR1 SGHKS, CDR2 YYEKEE (reference sequence).

V usage is TRBV28 and J usage is TRBJ2-7; 7 positions agree with TRBD1. Germline V gene sequence: CDR1 MDHEN, CDR2 SYDVKM. The junction had 6 bases not matched to a gene; V was cut back by 2 bases and J by 5 bases. The CDR3 has 14 amino acids. This chain's CDR3 is CASSLVSGGNEQYF. The CDR3 DNA sequence: TGTGCCAGCAGTTTAGTGTCAGGGGGTAACGAGCAGTACTTC.

Comments on this clone: The sample carries other DNA sequences with the same CDR3. This sequence joins TRBV5-4 and TRBJ2-7; 9 nucleotides line up with TRBD1. The CDR3 extends over 14 amino acids. V was pared by 4 bases and J by 3 bases, with 5 bases of the junction left unmatched. Germline CDR1 is SGHNT and CDR2 is YYREEE (reference sequence). The CDR3 sequence: CASSRGQGGYEQYF. CDR3 nucleotides: TGTGCCAGCAGCCGGGGACAGGGAGGCTACGAGCAGTACTTC. Filled out from reference TRBV5-4 and TRBJ2-7, the complete variable domain reads ETGVTQSPTHLIKTRGQQVTLRCSSQSGHNTVSWYQQALGQGPQFIFQYYREEENGRGNFPPRFSGLQFPNYSSELNVNALELDDSALYLCASSRGQGGYEQYFGPGTRLTVT.

This clone is a singleton in its sample. V usage is TRBV7-2 and J usage is TRBJ2-5; 11 bases align to TRBD1. The CDR3 runs to 14 residues. The V segment lost 4 bases and the J segment 9 bases; nucleotides outside the gene matches: 7. The germline V gene has CDR1 SGHTA and CDR2 FQGNSA. CDR3 sequence: CASSSGQGAGAQYF. The CDR3 DNA sequence: TGTGCCAGCAGCTCAGGACAGGGGGCTGGGGCCCAGTACTTC.

The V call is TRBV6-1, the J call TRBJ2-5; TRBD1 matches 9 bases. This CDR3 contains 14 residues. CDR1 is MNHNS and CDR2 is SASEGT in the germline V gene. Trimming removed 8 bases from V and 4 bases from J; junction bases left unmatched: 8. CDR3 sequence (DNA): TGTGCCAGCCGTGTTGGGACAGGGCTAGAGACCCAGTACTTC. This encodes CASRVGTGLETQYF.

As concerns this clone: The sample contains more than one DNA sequence encoding this CDR3. The rearrangement links TRBV9 to TRBJ2-3; TRBD1 agrees at 7 bases. The CDR3 sequence is 14 residues long. Germline V gene sequence: CDR1 SGDLS, CDR2 YYNGEE. The junction had 2 bases not matched to a gene; V was cut back by 3 bases and J by 1 base. Here the CDR3 reads CASSAGQGTDTQYF. As DNA, the CDR3 is TGTGCCAGCAGCGCCGGACAGGGCACAGATACGCAGTATTTT. The complete variable domain, with remaining parts taken from reference TRBV9 and TRBJ2-3, reads DSGVTQTPKHLITATGQRVTLRCSPRSGDLSVYWYQQSLDQGLQFLIQYYNGEERAKGNILERFSAQQFPDLHSELNLSSLELGDSALYFCASSAGQGTDTQYFGPGTRLTVL.

The chain joins TRBV6-1 to TRBJ2-6; D is possibly TRBD1 or TRBD2 (5 bases each). CDR1 is MNHNS, CDR2 SASEGT, per germline. The CDR3 runs to 16 residues. The V end lost 2 bases, the J end lost 4 bases, and 12 bases lay between the germline ends. The CDR3 DNA follows: TGTGCCAGCAGTGAACCGGGGCTCCCCGGGGCCAACGTCCTGACTTTC. This encodes CASSEPGLPGANVLTF.

Note on this clone: Other nucleotide sequences in the sample specify the same CDR3. The V gene is TRBV4-1, the J gene TRBJ2-7; 7 bases map to TRBD2. V lost 4 bases to trimming and J lost 0 bases; unmatched junction nucleotides: 6. Germline assignment: CDR1 MGHRA and CDR2 YSYEKL. The CDR3 runs to 15 residues. CDR3 loop: CASSPSGGYSYEQYF. CDR3 bases: TGCGCCAGCAGCCCCTCCGGGGGGTACTCCTACGAGCAGTACTTC.

J is TRBJ1-3 and V is TRBV28; D is possibly TRBD1 (6 bases). V dropped 2 bases and J dropped 4 bases, with 6 bases sitting between them. The CDR3 has 13 residues. The germline V gene has CDR1 MDHEN and CDR2 SYDVKM. Written as DNA, the CDR3 is TGTGCCAGCAGTTTAGACAGGGGAAACACCATATATTTT. As protein: CASSLDRGNTIYF.

The genes are TRBV7-8 and TRBJ2-7, with 10 bases that match TRBD1. The CDR3 runs 15 residues. The germline CDR1 and CDR2 sequences are SGHVS and FQNEAQ. The V segment lost 5 bases and the J segment 6 bases; nucleotides outside the gene matches: 10. This chain's CDR3 is CASSPHGDRGLEQYF. The DNA for the CDR3 is TGTGCCAGCAGCCCCCACGGGGACAGGGGCCTCGAGCAGTACTTC. Supplemented by reference TRBV7-8 and TRBJ2-7, the full variable domain reads GAGVSQSPRYKVAKRGQDVALRCDPISGHVSLFWYQQALGQGPEFLTYFQNEAQLDKSGLPSDRFFAERPEGSVSTLKIQRTQQEDSAVYLCASSPHGDRGLEQYFGPGTRLTVT.

This chain connects TRBV18 to TRBJ1-6, with unresolved D. Germline CDR1 reads KGHSH; CDR2 reads LQKENI. V was pared by 3 bases and J by 8 bases, with 14 bases between. CDR3 length: 15 amino acids. The CDR3 spells CASSPKQPGDSPLHF. CDR3 sequence (DNA): TGTGCCAGCTCACCGAAACAGCCCGGCGATTCACCCCTCCACTTT. Full variable domain (missing parts from reference TRBV18 and TRBJ1-6): NAGVMQNPRHLVRRRGQEARLRCSPMKGHSHVYWYRQLPEEGLKFMVYLQKENIIDESGMPKERFSAEFPKEGPSILRIQQVVRGDSAAYFCASSPKQPGDSPLHFGNGTRLTVT.

The rearrangement joins TRBV5-8 to TRBJ1-1; 7 bases fit TRBD1. The CDR3 covers 11 residues. Per germline, CDR1 SGHTS and CDR2 YDEGEE. After removal of 4 bases from V and 11 bases from J, the junction contained 5 bases not matched to a gene. The CDR3 loop reads CASSLNRGAFF. The CDR3, as DNA: TGTGCCAGCAGCCTCAACAGGGGCGCTTTCTTT.

The V gene is TRBV5-6, the J gene TRBJ1-1; D may be TRBD1 (5 bases). This CDR3 comprises 12 residues. V was cut by 8 bases and J by 2 bases, with 10 bases left in between. Germline CDR1 SGHDT, CDR2 YYEEEE. The CDR3 DNA reads TGTGCCAGGCTACAGGATAACACTGAAGCTTTCTTT. This gives the protein CARLQDNTEAFF.

As concerns this clone: Other DNA sequences from this sample encode an identical CDR3 as well. J is TRBJ2-7 and V is TRBV6-5; possibly TRBD1 for D (5 bases). This CDR3 region has 12 residues. V gave up 5 bases and J gave up 4 bases, with 9 bases separating them. The germline CDR1 and CDR2 sequences are MNHEY and SVGAGI. The chain's CDR3 is CASSTRQYEQYF. The DNA of the CDR3 is TGTGCCAGCAGTACTCGACAGTACGAGCAGTACTTC.

The genes are TRBV6-6 and TRBJ1-4; D remains ambiguous. V lost 5 bases, J lost 7 bases, and 14 bases lay in between. Per the germline V gene, CDR1 is MNHNY and CDR2 is SVGAGI (reference sequence). The CDR3 extends over 14 amino acids. The CDR3 coding sequence is TGTGCCAGCAGTAAAAGGGTGCCGGTTGAAAAACTGTTTTTT. Amino acid sequence: CASSKRVPVEKLFF.

CDR3 region: CASSYDWSPDTQYF. Written as DNA, the CDR3 is TGTGCCAGCAGTTACGACTGGAGTCCAGATACGCAGTATTTT. The rearrangement joins TRBV6-5 to TRBJ2-3, with D uncertain. The CDR3 loop spans 14 amino acids. Germline V gives CDR1 MNHEY, CDR2 SVGAGI. Trimming stripped 2 bases from V and 4 bases from J, with 10 bases between.

The chain combines TRBV2 with TRBJ1-3, with D perhaps TRBD1 (5 bases). With 6 bases removed from V and 0 bases from J, the gap between germline ends came to 12 bases. In germline, CDR1 is SNHLY, CDR2 FYNNEI. CDR3 length: 15 residues. This chain's CDR3 is CASRPQGLSGNTIYF. DNA for the CDR3: TGTGCCAGCAGACCTCAGGGCCTCTCTGGAAACACCATATATTTT.

Concerning this clone: Additional DNA sequences in this sample encode the identical CDR3. The chain recombines TRBV7-6 with TRBJ1-3, with unresolved D. The V gene lost 3 bases and the J gene lost 0 bases, with 9 bases spanning the gap. The germline CDR1 and CDR2 sequences are SGHVS and FNYEAQ. The CDR3 is 15 amino acids. CDR3 sequence reads: CASSLGPSSGNTIYF. Here the CDR3 DNA reads TGTGCCAGCAGCTTGGGCCCTAGCTCTGGAAACACCATATATTTT.

This rearrangement joins TRBV10-3 to TRBJ2-1; a possible D gene is TRBD1 (5 bases). The V and J ends lost 6 bases and 8 bases respectively, with 14 bases between them. Germline V gene data show CDR1 as ENHRY and CDR2 as SYGVKD. There are 13 residues in the CDR3. CDR3 region: CAISPQGGHEQFF. CDR3 in DNA: TGTGCCATCAGCCCCCAGGGCGGCCATGAGCAGTTCTTC.